The clone carrying this T cell receptor (beta chain) has at least ten counts. Deletions cut 0 bases from V and 3 bases from J, with 9 bases between. Germline V lookup: CDR1 SGHRS, CDR2 YFSETQ. CDR3 size: 15 residues. The sample belongs to a study of neurological immune-mediated disorders. The cDNA came from 5'RACE, which used 10-nucleotide random UMIs. MiXCR, run by TCRdb on the 5' RACE reads, gives a single entry per CDR3 protein. Found here are nearly 30,000 distinct CDR3 sequences, 15% to 20% of them singletons; the top ten hold about 5%. As to time point: technical triplicate 3. CD4+ or CD8+ T cells at a count of roughly 1 million served as input for the sorted libraries.

Sequenced sample: CD4+ T cells from blood. The TCR originated in a female donor with HTLV-1-associated myelopathy (HAM/TSP). This rearrangement joins TRBV5-1 to TRBJ2-2, with D possibly matching TRBD1 (6 bases). The CDR3, as DNA: TGCGCCAGCAGCTTGGACAGGGCCGACACCGGGGAGCTGTTTTTT. Amino acid sequence: CASSLDRADTGELFF. Drawing the rest from reference TRBV5-1 and TRBJ2-2, the complete variable domain is KAGVTQTPRYLIKTRGQQVTLSCSPISGHRSVSWYQQTPGQGLQFLFEYFSETQRNKGNFPGRFSGRQFSNSRSEMNVSTLELGDSALYLCASSLDRADTGELFFGEGSRLTVL.